The next 19 T cell receptor beta chains were all read from a single sample in a study of shared clonotypes between healthy human individuals. TCRdb's table, derived via immunoSEQ multiplex PCR, lists solely in-frame clones and lacks some. The sample includes under 1 million clones, roughly 92% of them seen just once. Positive CCR7 selection of CD45RO-negative cells yielded the naive CD8 cells, and terminally differentiated effector memory CD45RA+ cells were excluded. Source material: naive CD8+ T cells sorted from blood. The source is a man aged 25 to 40 in good health.

The rearrangement uses TRBV9 and TRBJ2-1; TRBD2 matches 10 bases. The V gene's germline CDR1 is SGDLS and CDR2 YYNGEE. The CDR3 covers 16 residues. With V trimmed by 0 bases and J by 7 bases, 7 bases remained unmatched. CDR3 loop: CASSVEGLAIINEQFF. In DNA form, the CDR3 reads TGTGCCAGCAGCGTAGAGGGACTAGCGATAATTAATGAGCAGTTCTTC.

The rearrangement links TRBV7-8 to TRBJ1-1; D is unresolved. Deletions cut 5 bases from V and 1 base from J, with 14 bases between. Germline CDR1 reads SGHVS; CDR2 reads FQNEAQ. The CDR3 covers 15 residues. The CDR3 sequence is CASSHPTDGNTEAFF. The CDR3 bases are TGTGCCAGCAGCCACCCCACGGACGGGAACACTGAAGCTTTCTTT.

V and J are TRBV5-6 and TRBJ2-1, with D unresolved. Germline values: CDR1 SGHDT, CDR2 YYEEEE. The ends were cut back, 5 bases at V and 0 bases at J, with 9 bases in the middle. This CDR3 region has 14 residues. This CDR3 is CASRSRSSYNEQFF. The CDR3 bases are TGTGCCAGCAGGTCCAGAAGCTCCTACAATGAGCAGTTCTTC.

The CDR3 reads CASSGTSGPPYEQYF. The CDR3 region has the DNA TGTGCCAGCAGCGGAACTAGCGGGCCTCCCTACGAGCAGTACTTC. This chain joins TRBV9 and TRBJ2-7; 9 bases line up with TRBD2. Germline V lookup: CDR1 SGDLS, CDR2 YYNGEE. V dropped 3 bases and J dropped 2; count of bases not matched to a gene: 6. The CDR3 sequence is 15 residues long.

V and J are TRBV28 and TRBJ2-3; D unclear. CDR3 size: 14 residues. Germline V gene lookup returns CDR1 MDHEN and CDR2 SYDVKM. The germline V and J ends were trimmed by 3 bases and 1 base, with 8 bases remaining between them. CDR3 DNA sequence: TGTGCCAGCAGTTTCCGATTCCGCACAGATACGCAGTATTTT. Amino acids: CASSFRFRTDTQYF.

V usage is TRBV25-1 and J usage is TRBJ2-2; TRBD2 aligns across 7 bases. Trimming removed 6 bases from V and 7 bases from J; junction bases left unmatched: 8. CDR1 MGHDK and CDR2 SYGVNS come from the germline V gene. This CDR3 is 14 amino acids long. The CDR3 bases are TGTGCCAGCAGGGATCATGGGGGGGACGGGGAGCTGTTTTTT. It yields the protein CASRDHGGDGELFF.

CDR3 sequence reads: CASSLTEGRPSGNTIYF. The CDR3 coding sequence is TGTGCCAGCAGCTTAACCGAAGGACGGCCCTCTGGAAACACCATATATTTT. The V and J genes are TRBV7-8 and TRBJ1-3; D gene ambiguous. The CDR3 spans 17 residues. V lost 2 bases and J 0 bases, leaving 14 bases between the germline ends. Per germline, CDR1 SGHVS and CDR2 FQNEAQ.

The V gene is TRBV10-3, the J gene TRBJ2-6, with 8 bases aligning to TRBD1. The CDR3 loop spans 17 amino acids. Trimming at V came to 3 bases and at J to 1 base, leaving 5 bases not matched to a gene. From germline, CDR1 is ENHRY and CDR2 SYGVKD. The CDR3 sequence is CAISDWGQESGANVLTF. CDR3 DNA sequence: TGTGCCATCAGTGATTGGGGACAGGAGTCTGGGGCCAACGTCCTGACTTTC.

The chain joins TRBV29-1 to TRBJ2-1; the D is unclear. The V gene's germline CDR1 is SQVTM and CDR2 ANQGSEA. V shed 4 bases and J shed 0 bases, with 10 bases lying between them. This CDR3 is built from 14 residues. The DNA for the CDR3 is TGCAGCGTTGCCCCAGGAGCCTCCTACAATGAGCAGTTCTTC. This codes for CSVAPGASYNEQFF.

The chain uses TRBV7-8 and TRBJ2-1, with a tentative D call TRBD1 (6 bases). V was trimmed by 5 bases and J by 0 bases, leaving 14 bases between them. This CDR3 spans 16 amino acids. Per germline, CDR1 SGHVS and CDR2 FQNEAQ. CDR3 nucleotide sequence: TGTGCCAGCAGCGTACGGGACACCAACTCCTACAATGAGCAGTTCTTC. Translated: CASSVRDTNSYNEQFF.

The V call is TRBV4-1, the J call TRBJ2-7; 9 bases line up with TRBD2. This CDR3 has 15 amino acids. The germline gives CDR1 MGHRA, CDR2 YSYEKL. V gave up 0 bases and J gave up 2 bases; unmatched junction bases: 2. The CDR3 region has the DNA TGCGCCAGCAGCCAAGAGCGGGAGGGCCCCTACGAGCAGTACTTC. This translates into CASSQEREGPYEQYF.

V and J are TRBV7-2 and TRBJ2-7; 11 nucleotides agree with TRBD2. CDR1 is SGHTA, CDR2 FQGNSA, per germline. The CDR3 extends over 15 amino acids. Trimming cost V 3 bases and J 5 bases; bases outside gene matches: 6. The CDR3 spells CASSFGTSGGNEQYF. CDR3 DNA: TGTGCCAGCAGCTTTGGGACTAGCGGAGGAAACGAGCAGTACTTC. The whole variable domain, remainder taken from reference TRBV7-2 and TRBJ2-7, is GAGVSQSPSNKVTEKGKDVELRCDPISGHTALYWYRQSLGQGLEFLIYFQGNSAPDKSGLPSDRFSAERTGGSVSTLTIQRTQQEDSAVYLCASSFGTSGGNEQYFGPGTRLTVT.

The CDR3 coding sequence is TGTGCCAGCAGCCCTAGAGACAGCCTTATAGGTCAGACCGGGGAGCTGTTTTTT. Translated: CASSPRDSLIGQTGELFF. The genes are TRBV9 and TRBJ2-2; D is perhaps TRBD1 (5 bases). Germline values: CDR1 SGDLS, CDR2 YYNGEE. V dropped 4 bases and J dropped 5 bases, with 24 bases sitting between them. The CDR3 has 18 amino acids.

This chain links TRBV29-1 with TRBJ2-7; D may be TRBD1 (5 bases). The CDR3 length is 14 residues. Germline CDR1 and CDR2: SQVTM and ANQGSEA. Trimming left V 7 bases short and J 2 bases short, with 18 bases between. CDR3 in DNA: TGCAGCGCCCTCGGTTCGGACAACACCTACGAGCAGTACTTC. Amino acid sequence: CSALGSDNTYEQYF.

This rearrangement joins TRBV14 to TRBJ2-7, with unresolved D. From germline, CDR1 is SGHDN and CDR2 FVKESK. CDR3 length: 12 amino acids. Trimming removed 4 bases at V and 4 bases at J, with 8 bases between. DNA of the CDR3: TGTGCCAGCAGCCCCTATGGGTACGAGCAGTACTTC. Its protein product is CASSPYGYEQYF.

The chain joins TRBV23-1 to TRBJ1-1; TRBD1 matches 7 bases. TRBV23-1 is placed among ORFs of uncertain function. CDR3 length: 15 amino acids. J lost 0 bases, V lost 6 bases, and 7 bases had no gene match. DNA of the CDR3: TGCGCCAGCAGGACAGGGAAGGTGTTGAACACTGAAGCTTTCTTT. Protein sequence: CASRTGKVLNTEAFF.

This clone was observed a single time. Different DNA sequences within this sample yield the same CDR3. The genes are TRBV2 and TRBJ2-1; no reliable D call. The CDR3 length is 12 residues. Germline CDR1 reads SNHLY; CDR2 reads FYNNEI. Trimming left V 4 bases short and J 6 bases short, with 7 bases between. The CDR3 sequence: CASSGRRNEQFF. The CDR3 DNA is TGTGCCAGCAGTGGCCGGCGCAATGAGCAGTTCTTC.

The gene calls are TRBV30 and TRBJ2-7; 9 bases are shared with TRBD2. The J segment lost 6 bases and the V segment lost 7 bases, leaving 13 bases of the junction unmatched. The CDR3 covers 14 residues. From germline, CDR1 is GTSNPN and CDR2 SVGIG (reference sequence). CDR3 bases: TGTGCCTATACCGGGACTAGCTTCACTCTCGAGCAGTACTTC. This translates into CAYTGTSFTLEQYF.

The CDR3 sequence: CASRPGQGLADTQYF. Written as DNA, the CDR3 is TGTGCCAGCAGACCGGGACAGGGATTGGCAGATACGCAGTATTTT. This chain uses TRBV27 with TRBJ2-3; 9 bases map to TRBD1. The ends lost 6 bases at V and 4 bases at J; junction bases unmatched: 8. The CDR3 is made up of 15 amino acids. Germline V lookup: CDR1 MNHEY, CDR2 SMNVEV (reference sequence).